This T cell receptor beta chain was documented in a study of PD-L1 blockade in urothelial cancer. V dropped 0 bases and J dropped 5 bases, with 14 bases sitting between them. CDR1 is KGHSH, CDR2 LQKENI, per germline. This CDR3 is built from 16 residues. Sequenced by immunoSEQ multiplex PCR; TCRdb stores in-frame clones only, minus some. Of 98,000 or so clones in the sample, 90% were seen once. As for time point: pretreatment peripheral blood. The chain is built from TRBV18 and TRBJ1-5; D not certain. Sequencing was performed on PBMCs, taken around atezolizumab (anti-PD-L1) treatment. This TCR derives from a man in his 60s with urothelial cancer. CDR3 region: CASSPPTADGYQPQHF. CDR3 DNA sequence: TGTGCCAGCTCACCACCGACGGCCGACGGGTATCAGCCCCAGCATTTT.